These 29 T cell receptor beta chains originate from one sample sequenced in a study of beta chain features in type 1 diabetes. The investigators reverse transcribed all of the isolated RNA, so they sequenced expressed TCRB transcripts. Generated by immunoSEQ multiplex PCR, the TCRdb table keeps only in-frame clones and is missing some. The table records about 930,000 clones, about a sixth of them present only once. Sequencing was performed on naive CD4+ T cells from blood. The receptors were gathered from a woman aged 18-29 years in good health.

In its sample, this clone was seen a few times. The gene calls are TRBV7-2 and TRBJ2-4; TRBD1 matches 9 bases. After removal of 4 bases from V and 3 bases from J, the junction contained 4 bases not matched to a gene. Germline V lookup: CDR1 SGHTA, CDR2 FQGNSA. This CDR3 is 15 amino acids long. The CDR3 loop reads CASSSGTGNKNIQYF. CDR3 DNA sequence: TGTGCCAGCAGCTCCGGGACAGGGAACAAAAACATTCAGTACTTC.

This clone was found a few times. The CDR3 DNA reads TGTGCCAGCGGAAGGGGGCTAGCGGGACAAGAGACCCAGTACTTC. This encodes CASGRGLAGQETQYF. The genes are TRBV25-1 and TRBJ2-5; 9 bases match TRBD2. From germline, CDR1 is MGHDK and CDR2 SYGVNS. The length of the CDR3 is 15 residues. V was pared by 8 bases and J by 2 bases, with 9 bases of the junction left unmatched.

Only a few counts were recorded for this clone. J is TRBJ2-2 and V is TRBV25-1; D is ambiguous. V dropped 4 bases and J dropped 3 bases, with 9 bases sitting between them. The CDR3 is 14 residues long. Germline loops: CDR1 MGHDK, CDR2 SYGVNS. The DNA of the CDR3 is TGTGCCAGCAGTGTGCTACATGACACCGGGGAGCTGTTTTTT. This encodes CASSVLHDTGELFF.

The chain recombines TRBV7-8 with TRBJ2-1; D not resolved. Per germline, CDR1 SGHVS and CDR2 FQNEAQ. V dropped 3 bases and J dropped 7 bases, with 13 bases sitting between them. This CDR3 region has 14 residues. CDR3 sequence: CASSFLYAGNEQFF. DNA for the CDR3: TGTGCCAGCAGCTTTCTCTATGCCGGAAATGAGCAGTTCTTC.

V and J are TRBV21-1 and TRBJ2-1; the table assigns TRBD2, which was not confirmed against the DNA. TRBV21-1 is deemed a pseudogene. The CDR3 is 15 amino acids. The CDR3 protein is CASSEGGDSYNEQFF. The CDR3 DNA follows: TGTGCCAGCTCCGAGGGCGGGGATTCCTACAATGAGCAGTTCTTC.

This clone was seen a handful of times. This rearrangement joins TRBV19 to TRBJ1-4; D is uncertain. Germline loops: CDR1 LNHDA, CDR2 SQIVND (reference sequence). V lost 3 bases, J lost 5 bases, and 10 bases lay in between. The CDR3 has 14 amino acids. CDR3 coding DNA: TGTGCCAGTAGTATTCGGCCGGACAATGAAAAACTGTTTTTT. Translated: CASSIRPDNEKLFF.

The chain combines TRBV28 with TRBJ2-4; D remains unclear. Germline loops: CDR1 MDHEN, CDR2 SYDVKM. The CDR3 length is 13 residues. Trimming shortened V by 6 bases and J by 7 bases, and 13 bases separated the two germline ends. The DNA of the CDR3 is TGTGCCAGCAGCCTTGATTACGACAACATTCAGTACTTC. Translated: CASSLDYDNIQYF. The whole variable domain, filled in from reference TRBV28 and TRBJ2-4, reads DVKVTQSSRYLVKRTGEKVFLECVQDMDHENMFWYRQDPGLGLRLIYFSYDVKMKEKGDIPEGYSVSREKKERFSLILESASTNQTSMYLCASSLDYDNIQYFGAGTRLSVL.

This clone was seen more than once but under ten times. This chain uses TRBV7-2 with TRBJ2-1, with D possibly being TRBD2 (6 bases). The V gene lost 0 bases and the J gene lost 7 bases, with 19 bases spanning the gap. The CDR3 has 17 residues. Germline assignment: CDR1 SGHTA and CDR2 FQGNSA. The CDR3: CASSLAGRGSQLNEQFF. The DNA of the CDR3 is TGTGCCAGCAGCTTAGCAGGGCGGGGCTCCCAGTTGAATGAGCAGTTCTTC.

V gene TRBV18 combines with J gene TRBJ2-5, with 7 bases lining up with TRBD2. V lost 3 bases and J lost 2; bases outside the gene matches: 9. Germline V gene sequence: CDR1 KGHSH, CDR2 LQKENI. The CDR3 contains 16 residues. This CDR3 reads CASSPNGEGRQETQYF. The CDR3 DNA reads as TGTGCCAGCTCACCGAACGGGGAGGGCCGTCAAGAGACCCAGTACTTC.

The gene calls are TRBV7-2 and TRBJ2-5; 8 nucleotides match TRBD1. The CDR3 extends over 14 amino acids. V shed 5 bases, J shed 5 bases, and the junction held 7 bases outside the gene matches. Per the germline V gene, CDR1 is SGHTA and CDR2 is FQGNSA. The CDR3 DNA reads as TGTGCCAGCAGCCTACAGGGGGGCAGTGAGACCCAGTACTTC. This translates into CASSLQGGSETQYF.

The chain couples TRBV28 to TRBJ2-2; 7 nucleotides line up with TRBD1. Germline V CDR1 and CDR2: MDHEN, SYDVKM. The trim removed 7 bases at V and 6 bases at J, leaving 2 bases unmatched. The CDR3 sequence is 12 residues long. The chain's CDR3 is CASNRGSGELFF. In DNA form, the CDR3 reads TGTGCCAGCAACAGGGGCTCCGGGGAGCTGTTTTTT.

This clone was seen a handful of times. The V gene is TRBV6-6, the J gene TRBJ1-3; D call uncertain. Germline CDR1 is MNHNY and CDR2 is SVGAGI (reference sequence). This CDR3 region has 14 residues. V was pared by 7 bases and J by 2 bases, with 12 bases between. CDR3 DNA sequence: TGTGCCAGCACCCCGCGGGGTACTGGAAACACCATATATTTT. Translating gives CASTPRGTGNTIYF.

V and J are TRBV14 and TRBJ1-1, with 9 nucleotides matching TRBD1. This CDR3 contains 15 residues. Germline lookup yields CDR1 SGHDN and CDR2 FVKESK. With V trimmed by 5 bases and J by 5 bases, 9 bases remained unmatched. Here the CDR3 DNA reads TGTGCCAGCAGCGCCCCCGGGACAGGGAGGACTGAAGCTTTCTTT. It codes for CASSAPGTGRTEAFF.

J is TRBJ2-3 and V is TRBV18; 8 bases are shared with TRBD2. After removal of 4 bases from V and 4 bases from J, the junction contained 13 bases not matched to a gene. The CDR3 contains 17 residues. Germline CDR1 and CDR2: KGHSH and LQKENI. As DNA, the CDR3 is TGTGCCAGCTCACAGGGGACGGGAAGCGGGAGTCCAGATACGCAGTATTTT. The encoded protein is CASSQGTGSGSPDTQYF.

The rearrangement links TRBV10-3 to TRBJ1-2, with D possibly TRBD1 on 5 matching bases. The CDR3 sequence is 12 residues long. Trimming removed 8 bases at V and 6 bases at J, with 13 bases between. Germline values: CDR1 ENHRY, CDR2 SYGVKD. CDR3 loop: CAIGTGDHGYTF. The CDR3 DNA is TGTGCCATCGGGACCGGGGATCATGGCTACACCTTC.

This clone was seen only a few times. CDR3 coding DNA: TGTGCCAGCAGCTTAGCCGGTCATAGCGACGAGCAGTACTTC. Translating it yields CASSLAGHSDEQYF. The rearrangement uses TRBV7-9 and TRBJ2-7; possibly TRBD2 for D (5 bases). The V end was cut by 0 bases, the J end by 5 bases, with 11 bases between. The CDR3 is 14 residues long. Germline CDR1 and CDR2: SEHNR and FQNEAQ (reference sequence). Filled out from reference TRBV7-9 and TRBJ2-7, the complete variable domain reads DTGVSQNPRHKITKRGQNVTFRCDPISEHNRLYWYRQTLGQGPEFLTYFQNEAQLEKSRLLSDRFSAERPKGSFSTLEIQRTEQGDSAMYLCASSLAGHSDEQYFGPGTRLTVT.

The table lists this clone with a few counts. The V call is TRBV9, the J call TRBJ2-5; D uncertain. Between the trimmed V and J ends, which lost 3 bases and 1 base, there was a span of 10 bases. There are 14 residues in the CDR3. The germline CDR1 and CDR2 sequences are SGDLS and YYNGEE. The CDR3 DNA sequence: TGTGCCAGCAGCGAGACCGAGGCCCAAGAGACCCAGTACTTC. Amino acid sequence: CASSETEAQETQYF.

This clone was detected only a few times. CDR3 residues: CASSSTGGAGELFF. The DNA for the CDR3 is TGTGCCAGTAGTTCGACTGGGGGGGCCGGGGAGCTGTTTTTT. This chain connects TRBV19 to TRBJ2-2, with TRBD2 matching 7 bases. V trimming: 5 bases; J trimming: 6 bases; junction bases outside the gene matches: 6. The CDR3 is 14 amino acids. CDR1 is LNHDA, CDR2 SQIVND, per germline (reference sequence).

This clone came up once. This chain connects TRBV7-2 to TRBJ2-5; TRBD2 is a possible D gene (5 bases). The ends were cut back, 4 bases at V and 5 bases at J, with 14 bases in the middle. Germline V gene data show CDR1 as SGHTA and CDR2 as FQGNSA. The CDR3 runs 14 residues. In DNA, the CDR3 is TGTGCCAGCAGCTCCACCCTCCCGGGGGAGACCCAGTACTTC. Its protein product is CASSSTLPGETQYF.

The chain carries TRBV19 and TRBJ1-2, with 9 bases fitting TRBD1. Germline CDR1 LNHDA, CDR2 SQIVND (reference sequence). V was pared by 5 bases and J by 6 bases, with 13 bases of the junction left unmatched. This CDR3 has 16 residues. CDR3 in DNA: TGTGCCAGTAGTGATACAGGGGGCGTTACGCTTAATGGCTACACCTTC. It yields the protein CASSDTGGVTLNGYTF.

The rearrangement joins TRBV12-5 to TRBJ2-7; D unresolved. Trimming took 10 bases from V and 6 from J, leaving 4 bases between them. This CDR3 has 8 residues. Germline lookup yields CDR1 LGHNT and CDR2 FRNRAP. The chain's CDR3 is CATVEQYF. CDR3 nucleotides: TGTGCTACAGTCGAGCAGTACTTC.

A few counts support this clone. The J gene is TRBJ1-4, the V gene TRBV4-3; the match to TRBD1 covers 7 bases. CDR1 and CDR2 from the germline V gene are LGHNA and YSLEER. The CDR3 is 14 amino acids. The J segment lost 5 bases and the V segment lost 1 base, leaving 1 base of the junction unmatched. CDR3 sequence (DNA): TGCGCCAGCAGCCAAGTGGACAGGAATGAAAAACTGTTTTTT. Translation: CASSQVDRNEKLFF.

There are a few counts of this clone. The chain has TRBV28 and TRBJ2-1, with unresolved D. Trimming pared 4 bases from V and 4 bases from J, leaving 17 bases between. The CDR3 has 16 amino acids. Germline V gene sequence: CDR1 MDHEN, CDR2 SYDVKM. Written as DNA, the CDR3 is TGTGCCAGCAGTTCCCTGGAACCATTACGGTACAATGAGCAGTTCTTC. This codes for CASSSLEPLRYNEQFF.

This clone was recorded once. The V gene is TRBV18, the J gene TRBJ2-7, with 14 nucleotides matching TRBD2. There are 14 residues in the CDR3. Germline lookup yields CDR1 KGHSH and CDR2 LQKENI. Unmatched junction bases numbered 3, after V lost 4 bases and J lost 7 bases. The CDR3 nucleotides read TGTGCCAGCTCACTTGGACTAGCGGGAGGTGAGCAGTACTTC. It translates to CASSLGLAGGEQYF.

This clone has just a few counts. The chain links TRBV7-2 to TRBJ2-1; 12 bases align to TRBD2. This CDR3 is 17 amino acids long. The germline gives CDR1 SGHTA, CDR2 FQGNSA. Germline trimming cut 1 base from V and 3 bases from J; bases unmatched to any gene: 4. The CDR3 DNA reads as TGTGCCAGCAGCTTAGGCCTAGCGGGAGGGTACTACAATGAGCAGTTCTTC. Protein: CASSLGLAGGYYNEQFF.

The CDR3 is CASSTGLFSTDTQYF. DNA for the CDR3: TGCGCCAGCAGCACCGGACTATTCTCCACAGATACGCAGTATTTT. V gene TRBV5-1 combines with J gene TRBJ2-3, with D perhaps matching TRBD2 (6 bases). The CDR3 extends over 15 amino acids. Between the trimmed V and J ends, which lost 4 bases and 2 bases, there was a span of 14 bases. Germline assignment: CDR1 SGHRS and CDR2 YFSETQ.

V usage is TRBV7-9 and J usage is TRBJ2-3; D ambiguous. The length of the CDR3 is 12 residues. CDR1 and CDR2 from the germline V gene are SEHNR and FQNEAQ (reference sequence). The V end was cut by 7 bases, the J end by 3 bases, with 8 bases between. The CDR3 loop is CASTPPTDTQYF. CDR3 in DNA: TGTGCCAGCACCCCGCCAACAGATACGCAGTATTTT.

In nucleotides, the CDR3 is TGTGCCAGCAGCCAGGGACAGGGGGGCAATCAGCCCCAGCATTTT. This codes for CASSQGQGGNQPQHF. The V call is TRBV9, the J call TRBJ1-5; 11 bases are a match to TRBD1. CDR3 length: 15 residues. V lost 4 bases and J lost 2; bases outside the gene matches: 2. From germline, CDR1 is SGDLS and CDR2 YYNGEE.

This clone turned up a few times. This chain joins TRBV27 and TRBJ1-3; D is uncertain. This CDR3 has 14 amino acids. V gave up 4 bases and J gave up 0 bases, with 7 bases separating them. Per germline, CDR1 MNHEY and CDR2 SMNVEV (reference sequence). The DNA of the CDR3 is TGTGCCAGCAGTTCCGCCAGCTCTGGAAACACCATATATTTT. Residues: CASSSASSGNTIYF.